This T cell receptor (beta chain) was captured in a study of T cell clones after liver transplantation. Study-level information: Post-transplant blood was tracked for graft-donor-reactive T cell clones identified in a pre-transplant mixed lymphocyte reaction. Study findings and constraints: Graft donor-reactive T cells may have migrated into the graft rather than being deleted. Circulating graft-donor-reactive CD4 TCRbeta sequences fell significantly post-transplant in 5 of 8 subjects. Small, mixed patient groups and varying post-transplant times limit these conclusions.

V trimming: 7 bases; J trimming: 2 bases; junction bases outside the gene matches: 4. CDR3 size: 13 residues. Germline assignment: CDR1 SQVTM and CDR2 ANQGSEA. Assay used: immunoSEQ multiplex PCR; TCRdb lists only in-frame clones, some missing. The sample has about 2,900 clones, around 21% seen once. Sequencing of dividing CFSE-low cells from the MLR defined alloreactive TCRbeta sequences. This clone occurred a few times. Its antigen is as yet unknown. This TCR was recovered from a human patient who received a liver transplant. A subset of T cells may come from the graft donor. The chain recombines TRBV29-1 with TRBJ1-3, with 8 bases matching TRBD1. The sequenced sample consisted of CD4+ T cells from PBMCs cultured with third-party cells. In DNA form, the CDR3 reads TGCAGCGGCCAGGGGGCTCCTGGAAACACCATATATTTT. Protein product: CSGQGAPGNTIYF.